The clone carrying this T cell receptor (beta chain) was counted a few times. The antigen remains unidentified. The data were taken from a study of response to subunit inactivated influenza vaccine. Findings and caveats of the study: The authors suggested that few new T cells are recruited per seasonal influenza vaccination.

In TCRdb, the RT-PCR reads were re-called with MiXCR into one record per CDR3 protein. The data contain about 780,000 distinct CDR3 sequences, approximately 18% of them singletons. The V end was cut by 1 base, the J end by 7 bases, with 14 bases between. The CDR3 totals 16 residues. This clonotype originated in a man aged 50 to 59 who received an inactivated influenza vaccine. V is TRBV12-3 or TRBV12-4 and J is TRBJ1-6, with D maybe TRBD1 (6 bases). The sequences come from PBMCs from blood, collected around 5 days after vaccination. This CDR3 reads CASSLGQGLGNSPLHF. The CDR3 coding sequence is TGTGCCAGCAGTTTAGGGCAGGGGCTAGGGAATTCACCCCTCCACTTT.